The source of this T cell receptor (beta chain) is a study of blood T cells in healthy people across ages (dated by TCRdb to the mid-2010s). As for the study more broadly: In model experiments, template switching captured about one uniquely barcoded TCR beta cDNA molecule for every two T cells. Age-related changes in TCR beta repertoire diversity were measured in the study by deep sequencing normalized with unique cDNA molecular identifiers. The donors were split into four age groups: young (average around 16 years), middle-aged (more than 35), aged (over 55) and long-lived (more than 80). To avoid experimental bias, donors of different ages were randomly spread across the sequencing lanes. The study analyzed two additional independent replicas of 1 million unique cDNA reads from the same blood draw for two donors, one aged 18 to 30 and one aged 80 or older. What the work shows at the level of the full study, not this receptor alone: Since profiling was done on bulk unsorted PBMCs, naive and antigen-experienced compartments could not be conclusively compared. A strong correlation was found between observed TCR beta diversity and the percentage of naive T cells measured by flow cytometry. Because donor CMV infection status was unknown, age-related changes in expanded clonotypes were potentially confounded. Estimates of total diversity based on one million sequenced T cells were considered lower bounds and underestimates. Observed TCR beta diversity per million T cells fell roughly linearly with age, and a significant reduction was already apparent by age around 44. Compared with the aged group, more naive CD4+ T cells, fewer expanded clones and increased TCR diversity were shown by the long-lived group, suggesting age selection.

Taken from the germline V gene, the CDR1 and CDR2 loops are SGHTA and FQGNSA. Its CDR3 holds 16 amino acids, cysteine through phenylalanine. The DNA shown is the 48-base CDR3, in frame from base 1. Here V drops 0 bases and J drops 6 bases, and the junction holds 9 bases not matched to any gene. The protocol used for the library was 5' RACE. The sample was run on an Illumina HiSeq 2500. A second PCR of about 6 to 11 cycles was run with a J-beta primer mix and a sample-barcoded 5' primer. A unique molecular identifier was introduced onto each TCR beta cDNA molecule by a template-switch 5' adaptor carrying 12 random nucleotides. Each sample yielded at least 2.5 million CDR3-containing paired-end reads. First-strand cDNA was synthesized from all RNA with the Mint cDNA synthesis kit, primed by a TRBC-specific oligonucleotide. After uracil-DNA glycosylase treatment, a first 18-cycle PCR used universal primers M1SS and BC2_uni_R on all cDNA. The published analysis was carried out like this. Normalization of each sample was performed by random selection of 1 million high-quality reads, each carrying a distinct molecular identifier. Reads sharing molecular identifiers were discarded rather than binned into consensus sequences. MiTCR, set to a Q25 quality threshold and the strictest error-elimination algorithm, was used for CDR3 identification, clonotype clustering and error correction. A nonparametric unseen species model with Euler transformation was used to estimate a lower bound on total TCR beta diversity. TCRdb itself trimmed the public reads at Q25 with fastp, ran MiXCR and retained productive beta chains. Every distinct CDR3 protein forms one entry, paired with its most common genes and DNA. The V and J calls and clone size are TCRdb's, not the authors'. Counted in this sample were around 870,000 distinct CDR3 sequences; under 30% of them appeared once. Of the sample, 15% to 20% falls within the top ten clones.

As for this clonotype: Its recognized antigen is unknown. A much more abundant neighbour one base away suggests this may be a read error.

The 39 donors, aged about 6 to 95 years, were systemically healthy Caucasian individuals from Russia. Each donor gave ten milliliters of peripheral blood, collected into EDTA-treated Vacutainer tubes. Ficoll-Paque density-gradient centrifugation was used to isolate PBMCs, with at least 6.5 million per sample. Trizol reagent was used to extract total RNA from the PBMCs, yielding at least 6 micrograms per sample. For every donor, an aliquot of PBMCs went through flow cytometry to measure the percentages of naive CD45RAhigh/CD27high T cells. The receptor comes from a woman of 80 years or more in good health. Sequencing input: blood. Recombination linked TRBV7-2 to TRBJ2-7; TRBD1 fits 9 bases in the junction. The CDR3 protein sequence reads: CASSLAGTGLSAEQYF. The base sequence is TGTGCCAGCAGCTTAGCCGGGACAGGGTTGTCTGCCGAGCAGTACTTC.